This is a list of T cell receptor beta chains from one sample in a study of spatial heterogeneity in lung cancer. TCRdb re-derived calls from the 5' RACE reads in MiXCR, one entry per CDR3 protein. The sample lists roughly 38,000 distinct CDR3 sequences; about 10% were seen once. Sequenced here: PBMCs, sampled at follow-up. These TCRs come from a female donor with early-stage non-small cell lung cancer. The CDR3 runs from the conserved cysteine through the conserved F or W. The order of the fields is V gene, D gene, CDR3 length, clone size, J gene, CDR3 protein, CDR3 DNA. A D gene is named only where the DNA matches it firmly. Rows may omit the clone size; those that give it use once, few, many or a size class.

>TRBV12-3/TRBV12-4|NA|13|few|TRBJ1-5
CASRPSPRGPQHF
TGTGCCAGCAGGCCGTCCCCGAGGGGGCCCCAGCATTTT
>TRBV20-1|NA|16|few|TRBJ1-6
CSARSPQETYNSPLHF
TGCAGTGCTAGATCGCCACAGGAGACTTATAATTCACCCCTCCACTTT
>TRBV15|NA|14|NA|TRBJ1-5
CATSRDGLNQPQHF
TGTGCCACCAGCAGAGATGGGCTAAATCAGCCCCAGCATTTT
>TRBV11-1|TRBD1|14|NA|TRBJ2-5
CASSLAQGAGTQYF
TGTGCCAGCAGCTTAGCTCAGGGGGCCGGGACCCAGTACTTC
>TRBV11-2|NA|14|many|TRBJ2-1
CASSLLRAANEQFF
TGTGCCAGCAGCTTACTCCGGGCAGCCAATGAGCAGTTCTTC
>TRBV5-1|TRBD1|14|few|TRBJ2-1
CASSLGGQGEEQFF
TGCGCCAGCAGCTTGGGGGGACAGGGCGAGGAGCAGTTCTTC
>TRBV6-2/TRBV6-3|TRBD2|14|many|TRBJ2-1
CASRPGLARYEQFF
TGTGCCAGCAGGCCGGGACTAGCTCGCTATGAGCAGTTCTTC
>TRBV7-9|TRBD2|15|NA|TRBJ2-1
CASSFGLAGSNEQFF
TGTGCCAGCAGCTTCGGACTAGCGGGATCCAATGAGCAGTTCTTC
>TRBV6-1|TRBD1|12|NA|TRBJ1-2
CASNVQGAGYTF
TGTGCCAGCAATGTCCAGGGGGCCGGCTACACCTTC
>TRBV5-1|NA|13|many|TRBJ2-3
CASSLEGSDTQYF
TGCGCCAGCAGCTTGGAAGGGTCAGATACGCAGTATTTT
>TRBV5-1|TRBD1|15|NA|TRBJ1-2
CASSLGTNRGLGYTF
TGCGCCAGCAGCTTGGGTACCAACAGGGGGCTTGGCTACACCTTC
>TRBV19|TRBD2|16|few|TRBJ2-2
CASSLSGGPVDGELFF
TGTGCCAGTAGCCTTAGCGGGGGGCCGGTGGACGGGGAGCTGTTTTTT
>TRBV29-1|NA|15|few|TRBJ1-5
CSVRVDPGDYQPQHF
TGCAGCGTCAGGGTGGACCCGGGGGACTATCAGCCCCAGCATTTT
>TRBV9|NA|12|few|TRBJ1-6
CASSAGFSPLHF
TGTGCCAGCAGCGCGGGGTTCTCACCCCTCCACTTT
>TRBV29-1|TRBD2|13|NA|TRBJ2-3
CSDLRGGADTQYF
TGCAGCGACCTCCGGGGGGGAGCAGATACGCAGTATTTT
>TRBV14|TRBD2|17|NA|TRBJ2-3
CASSPQTSGPYTDTQYF
TGTGCCAGCAGCCCCCAGACTAGCGGGCCATATACAGATACGCAGTATTTT
>TRBV4-3|NA|14|many|TRBJ2-1
CASSQDPSGTEQFF
TGCGCCAGCAGCCAAGATCCTTCCGGGACAGAGCAGTTCTTC
>TRBV6-1|TRBD2|16|many|TRBJ2-5
CASSVGGGTSEETQYF
TGTGCCAGCAGTGTAGGAGGGGGGACTAGCGAAGAGACCCAGTACTTC
>TRBV7-2|TRBD1|15|few|TRBJ2-5
CASSRGTASQETQYF
TGTGCCAGCAGCCGTGGGACAGCCTCTCAAGAGACCCAGTACTTC
>TRBV5-1|NA|13|NA|TRBJ2-5
CASTPIPQETQYF
TGCGCCAGCACCCCGATTCCACAGGAGACCCAGTACTTC
>TRBV11-3|NA|13|many|TRBJ1-1
CASSSRTRGEAFF
TGTGCCAGCAGCTCGCGGACGAGGGGTGAAGCTTTCTTT
>TRBV28|NA|18|few|TRBJ1-6
CASSSILRQSSYNSPLHF
TGTGCCAGCAGTTCAATACTTCGGCAGAGCTCCTATAATTCACCCCTCCACTTT
>TRBV27|TRBD1|18|NA|TRBJ1-1
CASSPRQGASGEDTEAFF
TGTGCCAGCAGTCCTCGACAGGGGGCATCGGGCGAAGACACTGAAGCTTTCTTT
>TRBV2|NA|15|NA|TRBJ2-3
CASSPGLPCTDTQYF
TGTGCCAGCAGCCCGGGACTGCCTTGCACAGATACGCAGTATTTT
>TRBV3-1|NA|13|many|TRBJ1-5
CASSQARGQPQHF
TGTGCCAGCAGCCAAGCCCGGGGCCAGCCCCAGCATTTT
>TRBV7-3|NA|13|many|TRBJ1-1
CASSQPPSTEAFF
TGTGCCAGCAGTCAACCCCCGAGCACTGAAGCTTTCTTT
>TRBV5-1|TRBD2|14|NA|TRBJ2-4
CASSRPSGDNIQYF
TGCGCCAGCAGCCGGCCTAGCGGGGACAACATTCAGTACTTC
>TRBV7-2|NA|14|many|TRBJ2-5
CASSYQVGQETQYF
TGTGCCAGCAGCTACCAAGTGGGCCAAGAGACCCAGTACTTC
>TRBV30|NA|13|NA|TRBJ2-2
CAWSGDSTGELFF
TGTGCCTGGAGCGGAGACAGCACCGGGGAGCTGTTTTTT
>TRBV28|TRBD1|15|many|TRBJ1-3
CASSLSTGGVNTIYF
TGTGCCAGCAGTTTATCGACAGGGGGAGTGAACACCATATATTTT
>TRBV19|NA|13|NA|TRBJ2-5
CASSKGSQETQYF
TGTGCCAGTAGTAAGGGAAGCCAAGAGACCCAGTACTTC
>TRBV30|TRBD2|15|few|TRBJ2-7
CAWSGGTSGGNEQYF
TGTGCCTGGAGTGGTGGGACTAGCGGGGGAAACGAGCAGTACTTC
>TRBV2|TRBD1|15|few|TRBJ2-7
CASARGQGVIYEQYF
TGTGCCAGCGCTCGAGGGCAGGGGGTTATTTACGAGCAGTACTTC